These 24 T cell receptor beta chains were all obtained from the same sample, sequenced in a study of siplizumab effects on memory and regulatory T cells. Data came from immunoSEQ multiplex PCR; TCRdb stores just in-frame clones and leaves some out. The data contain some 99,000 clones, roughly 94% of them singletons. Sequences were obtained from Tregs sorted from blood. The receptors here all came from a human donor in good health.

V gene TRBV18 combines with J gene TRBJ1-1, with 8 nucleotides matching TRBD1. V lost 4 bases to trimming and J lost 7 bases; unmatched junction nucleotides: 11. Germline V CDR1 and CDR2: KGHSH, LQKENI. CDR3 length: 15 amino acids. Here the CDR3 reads CASSLGTGGLGEAFF. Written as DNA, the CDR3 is TGTGCCAGCTCACTAGGAACAGGGGGGCTCGGTGAAGCTTTCTTT.

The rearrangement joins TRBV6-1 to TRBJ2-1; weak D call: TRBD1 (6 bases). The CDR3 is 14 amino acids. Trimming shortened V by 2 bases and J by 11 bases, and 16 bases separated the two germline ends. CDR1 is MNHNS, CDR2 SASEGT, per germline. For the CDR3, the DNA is TGTGCCAGCAGTGAAACTCACAGGGTTTCCCAGCAGTTCTTC. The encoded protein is CASSETHRVSQQFF.

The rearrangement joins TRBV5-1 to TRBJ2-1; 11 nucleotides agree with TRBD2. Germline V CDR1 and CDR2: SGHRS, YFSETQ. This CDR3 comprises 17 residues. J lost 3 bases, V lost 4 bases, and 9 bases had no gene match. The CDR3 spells CASSPYGTSGNYNEQFF. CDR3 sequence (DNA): TGCGCCAGCAGCCCTTACGGGACTAGCGGAAACTACAATGAGCAGTTCTTC.

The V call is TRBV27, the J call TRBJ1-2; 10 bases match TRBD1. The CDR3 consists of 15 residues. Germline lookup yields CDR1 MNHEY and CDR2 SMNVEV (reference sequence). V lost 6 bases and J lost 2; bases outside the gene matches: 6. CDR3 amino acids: CASRRPGQGNYGYTF. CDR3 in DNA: TGTGCCAGCAGACGACCGGGACAGGGGAACTATGGCTACACCTTC.

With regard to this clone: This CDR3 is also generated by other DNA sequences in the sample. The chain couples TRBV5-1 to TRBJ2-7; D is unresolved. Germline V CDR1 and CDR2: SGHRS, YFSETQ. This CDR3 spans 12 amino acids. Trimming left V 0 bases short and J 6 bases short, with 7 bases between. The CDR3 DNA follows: TGCGCCAGCAGCTTGGCCGGGTCCGAGCAGTACTTC. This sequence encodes CASSLAGSEQYF. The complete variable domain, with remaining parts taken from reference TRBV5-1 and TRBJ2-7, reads KAGVTQTPRYLIKTRGQQVTLSCSPISGHRSVSWYQQTPGQGLQFLFEYFSETQRNKGNFPGRFSGRQFSNSRSEMNVSTLELGDSALYLCASSLAGSEQYFGPGTRLTVT.

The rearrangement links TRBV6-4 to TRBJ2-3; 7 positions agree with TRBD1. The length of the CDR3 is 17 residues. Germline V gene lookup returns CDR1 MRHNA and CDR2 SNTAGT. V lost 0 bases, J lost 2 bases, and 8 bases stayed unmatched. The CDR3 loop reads CASSDSWRRGNTDTQYF. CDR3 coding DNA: TGTGCCAGCAGTGACTCATGGCGCAGGGGGAACACAGATACGCAGTATTTT.

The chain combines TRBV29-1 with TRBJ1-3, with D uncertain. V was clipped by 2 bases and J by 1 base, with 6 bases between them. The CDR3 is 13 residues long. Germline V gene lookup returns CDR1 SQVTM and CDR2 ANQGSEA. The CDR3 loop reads CSVEKGSGNTIYF. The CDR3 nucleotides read TGCAGCGTTGAAAAGGGATCTGGAAACACCATATATTTT. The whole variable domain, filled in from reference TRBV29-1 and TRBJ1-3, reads SAVISQKPSRDICQRGTSLTIQCQVDSQVTMMFWYRQQPGQSLTLIATANQGSEATYESGFVIDKFPISRPNLTFSTLTVSNMSPEDSSIYLCSVEKGSGNTIYFGEGSWLTVV.

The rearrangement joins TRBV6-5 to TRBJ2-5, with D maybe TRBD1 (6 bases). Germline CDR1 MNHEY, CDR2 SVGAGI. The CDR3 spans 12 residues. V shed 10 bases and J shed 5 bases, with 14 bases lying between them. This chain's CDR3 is CATQGGLETQYF. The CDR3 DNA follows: TGTGCCACACAAGGGGGTCTGGAGACCCAGTACTTC.

In DNA form, the CDR3 reads TGCACCAGCAGCCAAGATCTAGGACAGGGGCAGCCCCAGCATTTT. Protein: CTSSQDLGQGQPQHF. V and J are TRBV1 and TRBJ1-5; TRBD1, the table's D call, lacks a check against the DNA. TRBV1 is termed a pseudogene. The CDR3 is 15 residues long.

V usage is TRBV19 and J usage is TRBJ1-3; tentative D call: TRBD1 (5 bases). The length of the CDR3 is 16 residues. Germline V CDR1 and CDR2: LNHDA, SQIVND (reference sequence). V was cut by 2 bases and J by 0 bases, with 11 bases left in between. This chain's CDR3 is CASSITSGISGNTIYF. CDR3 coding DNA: TGTGCCAGTAGTATAACCTCAGGGATCTCTGGAAACACCATATATTTT. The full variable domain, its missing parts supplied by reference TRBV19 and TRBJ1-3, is DGGITQSPKYLFRKEGQNVTLSCEQNLNHDAMYWYRQDPGQGLRLIYYSQIVNDFQKGDIAEGYSVSREKKESFPLTVTSAQKNPTAFYLCASSITSGISGNTIYFGEGSWLTVV.

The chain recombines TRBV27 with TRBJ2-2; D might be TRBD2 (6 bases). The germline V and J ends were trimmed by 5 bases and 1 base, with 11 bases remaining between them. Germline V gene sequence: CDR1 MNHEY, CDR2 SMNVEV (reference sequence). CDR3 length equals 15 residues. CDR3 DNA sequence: TGTGCCAGCAGTCGCGGGGTGATGAACACCGGGGAGCTGTTTTTT. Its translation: CASSRGVMNTGELFF.

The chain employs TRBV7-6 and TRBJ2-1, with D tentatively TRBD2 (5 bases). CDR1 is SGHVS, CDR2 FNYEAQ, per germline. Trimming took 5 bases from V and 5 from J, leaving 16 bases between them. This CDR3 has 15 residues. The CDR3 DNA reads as TGTGCCAGCAGCCCCGGAGCGGCCTTTAACAATGAGCAGTTCTTC. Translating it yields CASSPGAAFNNEQFF. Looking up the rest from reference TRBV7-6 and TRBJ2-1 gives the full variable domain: GAGVSQSPRYKVTKRGQDVALRCDPISGHVSLYWYRQALGQGPEFLTYFNYEAQQDKSGLPNDRFSAERPEGSISTLTIQRTEQRDSAMYRCASSPGAAFNNEQFFGPGTRLTVL.

In DNA form, the CDR3 reads TGCGCCAGCAGCCTTGCAATGGGGTCTAGCGGCTCCTACGAGCAGTACTTC. As protein: CASSLAMGSSGSYEQYF. The rearrangement uses TRBV4-1 and TRBJ2-7; TRBD2 matches 7 bases. V was clipped by 4 bases and J by 0 bases; unmatched bases: 12. The CDR3 extends over 17 amino acids. Germline V gives CDR1 MGHRA, CDR2 YSYEKL.

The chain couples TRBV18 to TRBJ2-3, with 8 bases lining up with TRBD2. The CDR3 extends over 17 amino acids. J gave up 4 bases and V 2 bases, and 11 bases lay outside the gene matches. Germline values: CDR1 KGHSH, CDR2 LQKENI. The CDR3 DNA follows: TGTGCCAGCTCACCAAGCAGCGGGGGTCGTCTCGCAGATACGCAGTATTTT. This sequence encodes CASSPSSGGRLADTQYF.

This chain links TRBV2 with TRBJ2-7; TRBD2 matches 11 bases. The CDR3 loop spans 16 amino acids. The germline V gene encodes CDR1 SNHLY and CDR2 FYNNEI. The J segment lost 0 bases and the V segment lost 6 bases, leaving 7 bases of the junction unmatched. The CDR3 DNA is TGTGCCAGCAGGGGGACTAGCGGCCAGAGCTCCTACGAGCAGTACTTC. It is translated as CASRGTSGQSSYEQYF.

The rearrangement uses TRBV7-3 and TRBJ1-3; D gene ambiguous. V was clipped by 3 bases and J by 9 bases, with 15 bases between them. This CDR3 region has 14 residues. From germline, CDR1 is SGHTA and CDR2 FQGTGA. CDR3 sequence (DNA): TGTGCCAGCAGCTTGACTCGGGGTTCGGGCACCATATATTTT. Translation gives CASSLTRGSGTIYF.

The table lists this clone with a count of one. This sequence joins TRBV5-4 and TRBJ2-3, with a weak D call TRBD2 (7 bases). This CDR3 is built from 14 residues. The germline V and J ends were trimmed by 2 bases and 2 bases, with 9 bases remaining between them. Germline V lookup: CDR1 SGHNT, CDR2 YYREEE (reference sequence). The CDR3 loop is CASSLGGDTDTQYF. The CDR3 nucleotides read TGTGCCAGCAGCTTAGGGGGGGACACAGATACGCAGTATTTT.

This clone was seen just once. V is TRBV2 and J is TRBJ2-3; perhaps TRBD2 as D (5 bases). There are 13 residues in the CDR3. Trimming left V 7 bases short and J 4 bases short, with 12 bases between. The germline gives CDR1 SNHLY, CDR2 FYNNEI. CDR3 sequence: CASKERLSDTQYF. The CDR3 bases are TGTGCCAGCAAGGAGCGGTTATCAGATACGCAGTATTTT.

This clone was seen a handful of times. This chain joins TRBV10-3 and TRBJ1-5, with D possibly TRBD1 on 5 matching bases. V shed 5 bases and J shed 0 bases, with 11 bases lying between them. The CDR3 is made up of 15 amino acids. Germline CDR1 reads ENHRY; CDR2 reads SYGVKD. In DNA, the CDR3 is TGTGCCATCAGTAGGGACCGAGATAGCAATCAGCCCCAGCATTTT. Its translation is CAISRDRDSNQPQHF.

CDR3 DNA: TGTGCCAGCTCACCAGGGCCCACAGATACGCAGTATTTT. It yields the protein CASSPGPTDTQYF. The chain employs TRBV18 and TRBJ2-3, with D unclear. This CDR3 contains 13 residues. Trimming removed 2 bases at V and 2 bases at J, with 5 bases between. Per the germline V gene, CDR1 is KGHSH and CDR2 is LQKENI.

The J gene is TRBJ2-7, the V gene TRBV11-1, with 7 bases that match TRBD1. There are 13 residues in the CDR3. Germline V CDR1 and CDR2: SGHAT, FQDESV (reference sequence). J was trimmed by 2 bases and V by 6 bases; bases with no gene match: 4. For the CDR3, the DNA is TGTGCCAGCAGTTGGGACAGCCCCTACGAGCAGTACTTC. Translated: CASSWDSPYEQYF. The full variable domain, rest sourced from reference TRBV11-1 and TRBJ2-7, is EAEVAQSPRYKITEKSQAVAFWCDPISGHATLYWYRQILGQGPELLVQFQDESVVDDSQLPKDRFSAERLKGVDSTLKIQPAELGDSAMYLCASSWDSPYEQYFGPGTRLTVT.

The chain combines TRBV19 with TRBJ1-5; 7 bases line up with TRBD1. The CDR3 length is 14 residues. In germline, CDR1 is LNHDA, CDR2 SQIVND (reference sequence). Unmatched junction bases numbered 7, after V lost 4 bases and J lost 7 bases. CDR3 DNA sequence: TGTGCCAGTAGTACTACAGGGGTAAAGCAGCCCCAGCATTTT. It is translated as CASSTTGVKQPQHF. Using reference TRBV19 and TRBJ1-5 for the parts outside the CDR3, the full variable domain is DGGITQSPKYLFRKEGQNVTLSCEQNLNHDAMYWYRQDPGQGLRLIYYSQIVNDFQKGDIAEGYSVSREKKESFPLTVTSAQKNPTAFYLCASSTTGVKQPQHFGDGTRLSIL.

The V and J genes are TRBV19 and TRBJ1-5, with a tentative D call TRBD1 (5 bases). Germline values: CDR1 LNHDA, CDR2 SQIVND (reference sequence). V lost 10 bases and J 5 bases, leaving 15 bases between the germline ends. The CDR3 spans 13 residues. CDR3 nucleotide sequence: TGTGCCACGGGGGTGGGGGGTGATCAGCCCCAGCATTTT. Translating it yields CATGVGGDQPQHF.

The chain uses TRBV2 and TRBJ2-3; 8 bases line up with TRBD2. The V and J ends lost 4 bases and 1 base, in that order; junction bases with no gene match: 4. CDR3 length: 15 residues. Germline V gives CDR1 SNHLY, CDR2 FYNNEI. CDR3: CASSAAGVGTDTQYF. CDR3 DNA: TGTGCCAGCAGTGCAGCGGGAGTTGGCACAGATACGCAGTATTTT.